The 3 T cell receptor beta chains below were found in one sample sequenced in a study of blood T cell repertoires in COVID-19. Sequenced by immunoSEQ multiplex PCR; TCRdb stores in-frame clones only, minus some. The table shows 200,000 or so clones, with 80% to 95% occurring only once. Sequenced: peripheral blood. The receptor source for this set is a man aged 60 to 69 with COVID-19, enrolled during active disease.

The chain carries TRBV3-1 (or the pseudogene TRBV3-2) and TRBJ1-2; tentative D call: TRBD1 (6 bases). CDR1 LGHDT and CDR2 YNNKEL come from the germline V gene (reference sequence). V gave up 1 base and J gave up 3 bases, with 12 bases separating them. The CDR3 extends over 15 amino acids. The DNA of the CDR3 is TGTGCCAGCAGCCAAGGGGCAGGGGTTGACTATGGCTACACCTTC. Encoded protein: CASSQGAGVDYGYTF.

The V call is TRBV7-2, the J call TRBJ2-7; 10 bases map to TRBD1. The V and J ends lost 2 bases and 0 bases, in that order; junction bases with no gene match: 13. The CDR3 is 19 residues long. The germline CDR1 and CDR2 sequences are SGHTA and FQGNSA. Here the CDR3 DNA reads TGTGCCAGCAGCTTAAAACCGGGACAGGGGTCCTTTTACTCCTACGAGCAGTACTTC. Protein product: CASSLKPGQGSFYSYEQYF.

This chain uses TRBV6-5 with TRBJ2-7, with 11 bases aligning to TRBD2. V lost 6 bases and J lost 4; bases outside the gene matches: 5. The CDR3 spans 14 residues. Germline CDR1 MNHEY, CDR2 SVGAGI. CDR3 amino acids: CASSKGLAAYEQYF. The CDR3 bases are TGTGCCAGCAGCAAGGGACTAGCGGCTTACGAGCAGTACTTC.